The clone carrying this T cell receptor beta chain was recorded many times. One entry per CDR3 protein results from TCRdb running MiXCR on the 5' RACE reads. The table lists hundreds of thousands of distinct CDR3 sequences, around 8.8% of them singletons. This entry comes from a study of identical twins. The V segment lost 2 bases and the J segment 0 bases; nucleotides outside the gene matches: 4. Germline V gives CDR1 SGHRS, CDR2 YFSETQ. CDR3 length: 17 residues. This same sample was also part of a study on yellow fever vaccine responses in identical twins.

The V gene is TRBV5-1, the J gene TRBJ2-1, with TRBD2 identical over 11 bases. The receptor's source is a woman aged 18-35 years in good health. Sequences were obtained from memory (CD45RO+) T cells sorted from blood. The CDR3 nucleotides are TGCGCCAGCAGCTTCGGGACTAGCGGAGCCTCCTACAATGAGCAGTTCTTC. It specifies CASSFGTSGASYNEQFF. The full variable domain, with the rest looked up from reference TRBV5-1 and TRBJ2-1, is KAGVTQTPRYLIKTRGQQVTLSCSPISGHRSVSWYQQTPGQGLQFLFEYFSETQRNKGNFPGRFSGRQFSNSRSEMNVSTLELGDSALYLCASSFGTSGASYNEQFFGPGTRLTVL.